This T cell receptor (beta chain) was recovered during a study of cytomegalovirus exposure and HLA in healthy donors. On this clone: Antigen specificity is unknown.

The PCR employed 60 Vbeta primers together with 13 Jbeta primers. Repertoires were generated with immunoSEQ multiplex PCR, while TCRdb's copy carries only in-frame clones and drops some. Seen here are around 94,000 clones, over 80% observed once, and the top ten hold around 2.6%. V was cut by 8 bases and J by 3 bases, with 13 bases left in between. Germline assignment: CDR1 SGHAT and CDR2 FQNNGV. The CDR3 loop spans 13 amino acids. Study outcomes and limitations: The study listed about 150 cytomegalovirus-associated TCR beta chains. A highly shared variant cluster was judged a likely technical artifact. It was reported that the classifier diagnosed cytomegalovirus status with high specificity and sensitivity in both the original and validation cohorts.

Sequencing input: PBMCs. The rearrangement uses TRBV11-2 and TRBJ1-1; possibly TRBD1 for D (5 bases). This TCR was sampled from a man in his forties or fifties in good health and CMV-seronegative. CDR3 sequence reads: CASARGGDTEAFF. CDR3 sequence (DNA): TGTGCCAGCGCCCGGGGCGGGGACACTGAAGCTTTCTTT.